This T cell receptor beta chain was identified during a study of memory CD4+ T cells and cytomegalovirus serostatus. Study context: Healthy Belgian adult donors included roughly nine CMV-positive and around 25 CMV-negative people. Regarding the study as a whole: 67 of 164 known CMV-associated TCRbeta sequences appeared in CD4+ memory.

This CDR3 contains 13 residues. Per germline, CDR1 SGHTA and CDR2 FQGNSA. Trimming cost V 0 bases and J 3 bases, with 5 bases left between them. The data were produced by immunoSEQ multiplex PCR, yet TCRdb's version contains in-frame clones alone and is incomplete. The sample records 50,000 or so clones, around 83% being singletons. Concerning this clone itself: The antigen is undetermined.

The sort gate was single viable CD3+CD4+CD8-CD45RO+ cells for memory CD4+ T cells. CD4+ T cells were isolated by positive magnetic selection. The TCR comes from an adult in good health and CMV-seropositive. The sequenced sample was memory CD4+ T cells from blood. J is TRBJ1-2 and V is TRBV7-2, with D uncertain. CDR3 region: CASSLARDYGYTF. CDR3 DNA: TGTGCCAGCAGCTTAGCCCGAGACTATGGCTACACCTTC.